The 8 T cell receptor beta chains presented below share a single source sample, sequenced in a study of T-cell memory formation after mild COVID-19. In TCRdb, the 5' RACE reads were re-called with MiXCR into one record per CDR3 protein. The table lists roughly 450,000 distinct CDR3 sequences, 18% of them singletons. Material: PBMCs or a T cell subset sorted from them (not recorded which). The origin of the receptors is an adult woman who had mild COVID-19 (a few samples of this study predate the infection). Cell type and time point are not known.

This clonotype showed up just a few times. The chain employs TRBV19 and TRBJ2-7; D uncertain. Germline CDR1 is LNHDA and CDR2 is SQIVND (reference sequence). The CDR3 extends over 13 amino acids. Trimming took 5 bases from V and 3 from J, leaving 11 bases between them. The CDR3 is CASSAATRYEQYF. CDR3 coding DNA: TGTGCCAGTAGTGCCGCCACCCGCTACGAGCAGTACTTC.

This clonotype occurred a few times. CDR3 DNA: TGTGCCATCAGTCCTGAGGGTATAGTCTACGAGCAGTACTTC. Amino acids: CAISPEGIVYEQYF. The V and J genes are TRBV10-3 and TRBJ2-7; perhaps TRBD2 as D (5 bases). The germline V gene has CDR1 ENHRY and CDR2 SYGVKD. The V end lost 5 bases, the J end lost 3 bases, and 14 bases lay between the germline ends. The CDR3 spans 14 residues.

DNA for the CDR3: TGTGCCAGCAGCCGCCCCATGGAGGGCTACTATGGCTACACCTTC. This encodes CASSRPMEGYYGYTF. The J gene is TRBJ1-2, the V gene TRBV12-3 or TRBV12-4; D unresolved. The CDR3 is 15 residues long. Trimming left V 6 bases short and J 3 bases short, with 17 bases between.

This chain connects TRBV5-1 to TRBJ1-6; D may be TRBD1 (6 bases). This CDR3 spans 14 amino acids. Germline CDR1 SGHRS, CDR2 YFSETQ. V was shortened by 0 bases and J by 9 bases, with 10 bases between the two germline ends. The CDR3 spells CASSLDRERSPLHF. The CDR3 DNA reads as TGCGCCAGCAGCTTGGACAGGGAGCGTTCACCCCTCCACTTT.

This clonotype was seen only a few times. This chain connects TRBV7-9 to TRBJ2-7, with D unclear. Trimming shortened V by 4 bases and J by 3 bases, and 13 bases separated the two germline ends. The V gene's germline CDR1 is SEHNR and CDR2 FQNEAQ (reference sequence). There are 14 residues in the CDR3. CDR3 sequence reads: CASSSQVFRYEQYF. CDR3 DNA sequence: TGTGCCAGCAGCTCTCAGGTTTTTCGCTACGAGCAGTACTTC.

In this sample, this clonotype turned up many times. J is TRBJ2-7 and V is TRBV20-1; 9 bases are a match to TRBD2. The CDR3 contains 14 residues. V shed 4 bases and J 6 bases; nucleotides not matched to a gene: 10. Germline CDR1 DFQATT, CDR2 SNEGSKA (reference sequence). The CDR3 loop is CSAIYAGGGGEQYF. The CDR3 nucleotides read TGCAGTGCTATTTATGCGGGAGGGGGTGGCGAGCAGTACTTC.

This clonotype has a handful of counts. The rearrangement links TRBV6-2 or TRBV6-3 to TRBJ1-1; no definite D call. The ends were cut back, 6 bases at V and 10 bases at J, with 6 bases in the middle. This CDR3 contains 9 residues. Germline CDR1 and CDR2: MNHEY and SVGEGT. CDR3 in amino acids: CASRSSAFF. DNA of the CDR3: TGTGCCAGCAGATCATCAGCTTTCTTT.

This clonotype was counted only a few times. The chain carries TRBV12-3 or TRBV12-4 and TRBJ2-5, with D possibly called TRBD1 or TRBD2 (6 bases each). Trimming shortened V by 7 bases and J by 4 bases, and 13 bases separated the two germline ends. This CDR3 spans 13 amino acids. The CDR3 DNA follows: TGTGCCAGCAAGAACGGGGGCGGAGAGACCCAGTACTTC. This sequence encodes CASKNGGGETQYF.